The 23 T cell receptor beta chains below were found in one sample sequenced in a study of blood T cells in healthy people across ages. Then a second PCR, running roughly 7 to 11 cycles, was carried out with a sample-barcoded 5' primer and a J-beta primer mix. TCRdb analysed the 5' RACE reads with MiXCR anew, one entry per CDR3 protein. The top ten clones hold over 20% of a sample with around 970,000 distinct CDR3 sequences, roughly 50% of them seen once. Input material: blood. These receptors all stem from an older woman in good health.

V usage is TRBV28 and J usage is TRBJ2-7; a weak D match, TRBD2 (6 bases). The V and J ends lost 6 bases and 9 bases respectively, with 27 bases between them. The CDR3 sequence is 16 residues long. CDR1 is MDHEN and CDR2 is SYDVKM in the germline V gene. The CDR3 nucleotides are TGTGCCAGCAGCCCCCCTCAGGAGGGTCTCTTAACCGGGCAGTACTTC. Amino acid sequence: CASSPPQEGLLTGQYF. The variable domain in full, completed from reference TRBV28 and TRBJ2-7, reads DVKVTQSSRYLVKRTGEKVFLECVQDMDHENMFWYRQDPGLGLRLIYFSYDVKMKEKGDIPEGYSVSREKKERFSLILESASTNQTSMYLCASSPPQEGLLTGQYFGPGTRLTVT.

Concerning this clonotype: An end of the junction differs from the germline gene, which may be a read error. This chain links TRBV6-2 or TRBV6-3 with TRBJ2-3, with D unclear. Germline loops: CDR1 MNHEY, CDR2 SVGEGT. This CDR3 contains 14 residues. CDR3 in amino acids: CASSDSQLADTQYF. CDR3 coding DNA: TGTGCCAGCAGTGACTCCCAGCTGGCGGATACGCAGTATTTT.

This chain links TRBV5-4 with TRBJ1-1; perhaps TRBD1 as D (5 bases). The ends were cut back, 4 bases at V and 3 bases at J, with 16 bases in the middle. This CDR3 has 15 residues. Germline V CDR1 and CDR2: SGHNT, YYREEE (reference sequence). The CDR3 region has the DNA TGTGCCAGCAGCATGGCAACCTCGGGGGACACTGAAGCTTTCTTT. Amino acids: CASSMATSGDTEAFF.

This clonotype was seen more than once but under ten times. The chain carries TRBV4-2 and TRBJ1-1; no definite D call. Trimming shortened V by 8 bases and J by 1 base, and 17 bases separated the two germline ends. CDR1 is LGHNA and CDR2 is YNFKEQ in the germline V gene. The CDR3 is 15 amino acids. In nucleotides, the CDR3 is TGTGCCAGCGCAATAGGCATTGGAAAGAACACTGAAGCTTTCTTT. As protein: CASAIGIGKNTEAFF.

This clonotype has only a few counts. This chain uses TRBV29-1 with TRBJ2-7; the match to TRBD2 covers 13 bases. This CDR3 comprises 13 residues. Trimming removed 6 bases from V and 5 bases from J; junction bases left unmatched: 4. Germline V gene lookup returns CDR1 SQVTM and CDR2 ANQGSEA. The CDR3 protein is CSVGLAGPNEQYF. The CDR3 DNA reads as TGCAGCGTGGGACTAGCGGGACCGAACGAGCAGTACTTC.

This clonotype turned up a few times. The V and J genes are TRBV10-3 and TRBJ2-5, with 10 nucleotides matching TRBD1. The CDR3 totals 15 residues. Germline assignment: CDR1 ENHRY and CDR2 SYGVKD. J lost 2 bases, V lost 6 bases, and 6 bases had no gene match. CDR3: CAISGTGELQETQYF. The CDR3 bases are TGTGCCATCAGCGGGACAGGGGAGTTACAAGAGACCCAGTACTTC.

This chain links TRBV27 with TRBJ2-7, with no clear D. CDR1 is MNHEY, CDR2 SMNVEV, per germline (reference sequence). V was shortened by 4 bases and J by 2 bases, with 12 bases between the two germline ends. The CDR3 has 14 residues. CDR3 amino acids: CASSYRFGAYEQYF. CDR3 coding DNA: TGTGCCAGCAGTTATAGGTTCGGAGCCTACGAGCAGTACTTC.

In its sample, this clonotype was seen a few times. The chain is built from TRBV11-2 and TRBJ2-5; TRBD2 matches 14 bases. CDR3 size: 17 residues. Losses at the gene ends were 4 bases for V and 11 bases for J; bases not matched to a gene: 15. CDR1 SGHAT and CDR2 FQNNGV come from the germline V gene. The CDR3 reads CASSWASGTSGSWEQYF. The CDR3, as DNA: TGTGCCAGCAGCTGGGCGTCCGGGACTAGCGGGAGTTGGGAGCAGTACTTC. Drawing the rest from reference TRBV11-2 and TRBJ2-5, the complete variable domain is EAGVAQSPRYKIIEKRQSVAFWCNPISGHATLYWYQQILGQGPKLLIQFQNNGVVDDSQLPKDRFSAERLKGVDSTLKIQPAKLEDSAVYLCASSWASGTSGSWEQYFGPGTRLLVL.

The V call is TRBV7-9, the J call TRBJ2-7; 9 nucleotides match TRBD1. The CDR3 length is 16 residues. V shed 6 bases, J shed 4 bases, and the junction held 13 bases outside the gene matches. CDR1 and CDR2 from the germline V gene are SEHNR and FQNEAQ (reference sequence). CDR3: CASREKPGQGHYEQYF. The CDR3 bases are TGTGCCAGCAGAGAAAAACCGGGACAGGGACATTACGAGCAGTACTTC.

The CDR3 loop is CSARDRPRTTNEKLFF. Here the CDR3 DNA reads TGCAGTGCTAGAGATCGACCCAGAACAACTAATGAAAAACTGTTTTTT. J is TRBJ1-4 and V is TRBV20-1; no clear D gene. Deletions cut 0 bases from V and 0 bases from J, with 11 bases between. This CDR3 is 16 amino acids long. Germline V gene sequence: CDR1 DFQATT, CDR2 SNEGSKA (reference sequence).

DNA for the CDR3: TGCAGTGCTAGCGGGAAATACGAGCAGTACTTC. Its translation is CSASGKYEQYF. This chain joins TRBV20-1 and TRBJ2-7; the D gene is possibly TRBD2 (5 bases). CDR1 is DFQATT, CDR2 SNEGSKA, per germline (reference sequence). V was trimmed by 3 bases and J by 4 bases, leaving 7 bases between them. The CDR3 sequence is 11 residues long.

As concerns this clonotype: The germline gene is not matched at one end of the junction; a read error may be the cause. The chain recombines TRBV7-2 with TRBJ2-5; 13 positions agree with TRBD2. CDR1 is SGHTA, CDR2 FQGNSA, per germline. This CDR3 comprises 17 residues. CDR3 loop: CASSEGLAGAAQATQYF. CDR3 nucleotide sequence: TGTGCCAGCAGCGAAGGACTAGCGGGAGCGGCTCAAGCGACCCAGTACTTC.

This clonotype was seen only a few times. The V gene is TRBV7-9, the J gene TRBJ2-7, with a tentative D call TRBD2 (6 bases). Trimming cost V 1 base and J 0 bases, with 7 bases left between them. Germline V lookup: CDR1 SEHNR, CDR2 FQNEAQ (reference sequence). CDR3 length equals 14 residues. The DNA for the CDR3 is TGTGCCAGCAGCTTAGTAGCGGTCTCCTACGAGCAGTACTTC. Translation: CASSLVAVSYEQYF.

The J gene is TRBJ1-1, the V gene TRBV4-2; perhaps TRBD1 as D (5 bases). Germline V gene sequence: CDR1 LGHNA, CDR2 YNFKEQ. The CDR3 sequence is 18 residues long. Trimming left V 0 bases short and J 7 bases short, with 24 bases between. The CDR3: CASSQDRAGLYGGSEAFF. In nucleotides, the CDR3 is TGTGCCAGCAGCCAAGATCGGGCAGGCTTATACGGGGGGAGTGAAGCTTTCTTT.

The chain is built from TRBV9 and TRBJ1-2, with D unresolved. Per the germline V gene, CDR1 is SGDLS and CDR2 is YYNGEE. The V end lost 3 bases, the J end lost 8 bases, and 20 bases lay between the germline ends. The CDR3 sequence is 15 residues long. The CDR3 DNA reads TGTGCCAGCAGCGGAGGACGGAGCTCTTCGCGGGGCTACACCTTC. Its protein is CASSGGRSSSRGYTF.

The chain recombines TRBV20-1 with TRBJ2-3; the match to TRBD2 covers 10 bases. Germline V gene lookup returns CDR1 DFQATT and CDR2 SNEGSKA (reference sequence). With 6 bases clipped from V and 8 bases from J, the junction kept 8 bases outside the gene matches. The CDR3 extends over 13 amino acids. The CDR3 loop is CSAVPSGSGTQYF. The CDR3 nucleotides are TGCAGTGCGGTCCCTAGCGGGAGTGGTACGCAGTATTTT.

The chain joins TRBV29-1 to TRBJ2-5; D is ambiguous. The end of the DNA aligns better with TRBJ2-7, so the J call may be wrong. This CDR3 is 13 amino acids long. From germline, CDR1 is SQVTM and CDR2 ANQGSEA. CDR3 sequence (DNA): TGCAGCGCCGACCCCAGGCGCCCCTACGAGCAGTACTTC. Protein product: CSADPRRPYEQYF.

The CDR3 DNA reads TGTGCCAGCAGTTTTGCGGGAGGGCCGGACAATGAGCAGTTCTTC. Residues: CASSFAGGPDNEQFF. The gene calls are TRBV28 and TRBJ2-1, with TRBD2 matching over 9 bases. The CDR3 runs to 15 residues. After removal of 3 bases from V and 5 bases from J, the junction contained 5 bases not matched to a gene. Looked up from germline, CDR1 is MDHEN and CDR2 is SYDVKM.

Points on this clonotype: A read error may account for a junction end that differs from germline. CDR3 loop: CASFPTGTASYVQYF. DNA for the CDR3: TGTGCCAGCTTTCCCACCGGCACAGCCTCCTACGTGCAGTACTTC. The rearrangement joins TRBV28 to TRBJ2-7; unclear D gene. Germline V CDR1 and CDR2: MDHEN, SYDVKM. This CDR3 is 15 amino acids long. Based on the CDR3 plus reference TRBV28 and TRBJ2-7, the full variable domain is DVKVTQSSRYLVKRTGEKVFLECVQDMDHENMFWYRQDPGLGLRLIYFSYDVKMKEKGDIPEGYSVSREKKERFSLILESASTNQTSMYLCASFPTGTASYVQYFGPGTRLTVT.

This rearrangement joins TRBV11-3 to TRBJ2-4; maybe TRBD1 (7 bases). The tail of the sequence fits TRBJ2-5 better, so the J call may be wrong. The CDR3 spans 14 residues. Germline CDR1 and CDR2: SGHNT and YENEEA. The CDR3 DNA is TGTGCCAGCAGCGGCCCAGGGGGGTCCGAGACCCAGTACTTC. This codes for CASSGPGGSETQYF.

The chain uses TRBV4-1 and TRBJ2-1, with 7 bases that match TRBD2. Germline V gene lookup returns CDR1 MGHRA and CDR2 YSYEKL. V shed 1 base and J 6 bases; nucleotides not matched to a gene: 15. The length of the CDR3 is 18 residues. CDR3 protein: CASSQGQGGTYRGNEQFF. For the CDR3, the DNA is TGCGCCAGCAGCCAAGGTCAGGGAGGGACCTATCGAGGCAATGAGCAGTTCTTC.

The rearrangement joins TRBV20-1 to TRBJ1-1; 12 nucleotides match TRBD1. V shed 6 bases, J shed 3 bases, and the junction held 8 bases outside the gene matches. Per the germline V gene, CDR1 is DFQATT and CDR2 is SNEGSKA (reference sequence). The CDR3 runs to 15 residues. CDR3 region: CSAYGTGGVDTEAFF. The CDR3 DNA reads TGCAGTGCGTACGGGACAGGGGGCGTGGACACTGAAGCTTTCTTT.

This chain connects TRBV12-3 or TRBV12-4 to TRBJ2-3, with 9 bases fitting TRBD2. CDR3 length: 14 amino acids. Trimming removed 6 bases from V and 4 bases from J; junction bases left unmatched: 5. CDR3 DNA: TGTGCCAGCAGAACCGGGACTAGCCCAGATACGCAGTATTTT. Residues: CASRTGTSPDTQYF.